The rows below give T cell receptor beta chains drawn from one sample of a study of T cell responses to AZD1222 COVID-19 vaccine. The data were produced by immunoSEQ multiplex PCR, yet TCRdb's version contains in-frame clones alone and is incomplete. The sample has approximately 97,000 clones, about 88% seen once. The source material was peripheral blood, sampled on day 0 of AZD1222 vaccination. These receptors all come from an adult in good health. Both conserved end residues are part of each CDR3. Fields, in order: J gene, V gene, clone size, D gene, CDR3 length, CDR3 DNA, CDR3 protein. The D gene is left open where the match is weak. Size tells how often a clone was seen (once, few, many) or the class of an expanded clone, and some rows leave it out.

TRBJ2-7	TRBV16	-	TRBD1	16	TGTGCCAGCAGCCCCCTACCAGGCAGGGGGACCTACGAGCAGTACTTC	CASSPLPGRGTYEQYF
TRBJ1-2	TRBV5-1	-	-	14	TGCGCCAGCAGCTCGATGACAGGAGTCTATGGCTACACCTTC	CASSSMTGVYGYTF
TRBJ2-7	TRBV12-5	-	-	9	TGTGCTCGCCGAGGCGAGCAGTACTTC	CARRGEQYF
TRBJ2-2	TRBV6-2/TRBV6-3	-	TRBD1	16	TGTGCCAGCAGTTCCACCGACAGGGGGCGCGACGGGGAGCTGTTTTTT	CASSSTDRGRDGELFF
TRBJ1-5	TRBV5-1	-	-	13	TGCGCCAGCAGCCCTCAGGGTAATCAGCCCCAGCATTTT	CASSPQGNQPQHF
TRBJ2-7	TRBV10-3	few	-	14	TGTGCCATCAAACTTGACAGTGCCTCCTACGAGCAGTACTTC	CAIKLDSASYEQYF
TRBJ1-5	TRBV18	-	TRBD1	15	TGTGCCAGCTCACTGGGACAGGGGTTAAATCAGCCCCAGCATTTT	CASSLGQGLNQPQHF
TRBJ1-1	TRBV18	-	TRBD1	14	TGTGCCAGCTCACCCGGGACAGGAAACACTGAAGCTTTCTTT	CASSPGTGNTEAFF
TRBJ2-7	TRBV12-3/TRBV12-4	once	-	13	TGTGCCAGCAGTCCTGGGGGGGCTGGCGAGCAGTACTTC	CASSPGGAGEQYF
TRBJ2-1	TRBV19	-	TRBD2	16	TGTGCCAGTAGTGGACAACGGACTAGCGGGGCCAATGAGCAGTTCTTC	CASSGQRTSGANEQFF
TRBJ1-2	TRBV12-3/TRBV12-4	-	-	11	TGTGCCAGCAGTAAAGGGGGAGGCTACACCTTC	CASSKGGGYTF
TRBJ2-7	TRBV5-6	once	-	14	TGTGCCAGCAGCTTGGGGGAACTAGCTGTTGAGCAGTACTTC	CASSLGELAVEQYF
TRBJ1-2	TRBV7-3	-	-	14	TGTGCCAGCAGTCCCCGCGGGGGTAACTATGGCTACACCTTC	CASSPRGGNYGYTF
TRBJ2-1	TRBV27	-	TRBD2	17	TGTGCCAGCAGTTCCTCATTAGCGGGCTACTCCTACAATGAGCAGTTCTTC	CASSSSLAGYSYNEQFF
TRBJ1-5	TRBV7-3	-	-	15	TGTGCCAGCAGCTTAAATGGTTTTGGAGGTCAGCCCCAGCATTTT	CASSLNGFGGQPQHF
TRBJ1-2	TRBV14	-	-	16	TGTGCCAGCAGCCAAGGGAGAGACACCGGCTTGGGGGGCTACACCTTC	CASSQGRDTGLGGYTF
TRBJ1-4	TRBV30	-	TRBD1	15	TGTGCCTGGAGTGTCCCGGGACAGTATAATGAAAAACTGTTTTTT	CAWSVPGQYNEKLFF
TRBJ2-3	TRBV7-2	-	-	14	TGTGCCAGCAGCTTCGGGGGTAGCACAGATACGCAGTATTTT	CASSFGGSTDTQYF
TRBJ2-1	TRBV9	-	TRBD1	15	TGTGCCAGCAGCGTACCACGGACAGGGGGGAATGAGCAGTTCTTC	CASSVPRTGGNEQFF
TRBJ2-1	TRBV6-5	-	-	15	TGTGCCAGCAGTTACGTCGGCGCGTCCTACAATGAGCAGTTCTTC	CASSYVGASYNEQFF
TRBJ1-4	TRBV7-9	-	-	17	TGTGCCAGCAGCTTGGGTGATCCCTCGGGGATTCGTGAAAAACTGTTTTTT	CASSLGDPSGIREKLFF
TRBJ1-3	TRBV2	-	TRBD1	17	TGTGCCAGCAGTGGAACCGGGACAGCACTCTCTGGAAACACCATATATTTT	CASSGTGTALSGNTIYF
TRBJ1-2	TRBV6-5	-	TRBD1	13	TGTGCCAGCAGTCCGACAGGGAACTATGGCTACACCTTC	CASSPTGNYGYTF
TRBJ1-2	TRBV7-2	-	-	13	TGTGCCAGCAGTCCCCAGGGGCACTATGGCTACACCTTC	CASSPQGHYGYTF
TRBJ1-4	TRBV19	-	-	12	TGTGCCAGTAGTGCCGACAGGGAAAAACTGTTTTTT	CASSADREKLFF
TRBJ2-5	TRBV5-1	-	-	16	TGCGCCAGCAGCTTGGTGGTTTCGGCTACCAAAGAGACCCAGTACTTC	CASSLVVSATKETQYF
TRBJ2-2	TRBV21-1	-	-	15	TGTGCCAGCAGCAGCAGGGTAGGGGGCCTCGGGGAGCTGTTTTTT	CASSSRVGGLGELFF
TRBJ1-1	TRBV21-1	few	-	13	TGTGCCAGCATCCCAGGGAGGAACACTGAAGCTTTCTTT	CASIPGRNTEAFF
TRBJ2-2	TRBV5-4	-	TRBD2	16	TGTGCCAGCAGCTGGAAGGGACTAACGAACACCGGGGAGCTGTTTTTT	CASSWKGLTNTGELFF
TRBJ1-1	TRBV28	once	-	11	TGTGCCAGCAGTCGGGACGGCGAAGCTTTCTTT	CASSRDGEAFF
TRBJ1-2	TRBV4-3	-	-	12	TGCGCCAGCAGCGGGGCAGACTATGGCTACACCTTC	CASSGADYGYTF
TRBJ1-4	TRBV25-1	few	TRBD1	15	TGTGCCAGCAGTACCCGGACAGGGCGAATTGAAAAACTGTTTTTT	CASSTRTGRIEKLFF
TRBJ2-2	TRBV7-2	-	TRBD2	15	TGTGCCAGCAGCCGGGGACTAGCGGGGACCGGGGAGCTGTTTTTT	CASSRGLAGTGELFF
TRBJ2-2	TRBV3-1/TRBV3-2	few	-	15	TGTGCCAGCAGCCAGGGATTCTCTAACACCGGGGAGCTGTTTTTT	CASSQGFSNTGELFF
TRBJ1-5	TRBV7-9	-	-	14	TGTGCCAGCAGCTGGGACGGAACGAATCAGCCCCAGCATTTT	CASSWDGTNQPQHF
TRBJ1-1	TRBV7-3	-	-	13	TGTGCCAGCAGCTTAATAGAGGGGACTGAAGCTTTCTTT	CASSLIEGTEAFF
TRBJ1-2	TRBV4-3	few	-	15	TGCGCCAGCAGCCAAGAGACAGCAAATAACTATGGCTACACCTTC	CASSQETANNYGYTF
TRBJ2-2	TRBV7-9	-	-	14	TGTGCCAGCAGACCCGTAGGGGGGACCGGGGAGCTGTTTTTT	CASRPVGGTGELFF
TRBJ2-4	TRBV19	-	TRBD1	14	TGTGCCAGTAGTACTCCCGGGACAGGGGGCATTCAGTACTTC	CASSTPGTGGIQYF
TRBJ2-6	TRBV3-1/TRBV3-2	-	-	14	TGTGCCAGCAGCCTACAGGCTGGGGCCAACGTCCTGACTTTC	CASSLQAGANVLTF
TRBJ1-6	TRBV11-2	-	-	13	TGTGCCAGCAGCAGCTCCTATAATTCACCCCTCCACTTT	CASSSSYNSPLHF
TRBJ2-5	TRBV12-5	-	TRBD2	13	TGTGCTAGTGCCAAAGCGGGAGGAGAGACCCAGTACTTC	CASAKAGGETQYF